Following are 14 T cell receptor beta chains from one sample sequenced in a study of blood T cell repertoires in COVID-19. The method was immunoSEQ multiplex PCR; TCRdb's version includes in-frame clones alone and lacks a portion of them. Here the sample spans 35,000 to 50,000 clones, 80% to 90% being singletons. Material for sequencing was peripheral blood. The receptors stem from a man in his 70s with active COVID-19.

J is TRBJ1-1 and V is TRBV19, with 7 bases aligning to TRBD1. This CDR3 comprises 13 residues. Losses at the gene ends were 4 bases for V and 8 bases for J; bases not matched to a gene: 7. The germline V gene encodes CDR1 LNHDA and CDR2 SQIVND (reference sequence). The CDR3 sequence is CASSTTRDSEAFF. The CDR3 nucleotides read TGTGCCAGTAGTACCACCCGGGACAGCGAAGCTTTCTTT.

This chain connects TRBV3-1 (or the pseudogene TRBV3-2) to TRBJ1-1; TRBD1 matches 8 bases. V lost 3 bases, J lost 8 bases, and 2 bases stayed unmatched. CDR3 length equals 12 residues. The germline V gene has CDR1 LGHDT and CDR2 YNNKEL (reference sequence). CDR3 amino acids: CASSHGQGEAFF. Written as DNA, the CDR3 is TGTGCCAGCAGCCACGGACAGGGCGAAGCTTTCTTT.

The chain couples TRBV19 to TRBJ2-7, with TRBD1 matching 7 bases. CDR3 length equals 14 residues. With V trimmed by 5 bases and J by 3 bases, 7 bases remained unmatched. Germline-derived CDR1 and CDR2 are LNHDA and SQIVND (reference sequence). The CDR3 loop is CASSPRDSFYEQYF. CDR3 DNA sequence: TGTGCCAGTAGTCCCCGGGACAGCTTCTACGAGCAGTACTTC.

This CDR3 is CASSEESLSTDTQYF. For the CDR3, the DNA is TGTGCCAGCAGCGAGGAGTCCCTCAGCACAGATACGCAGTATTTT. This chain joins TRBV9 and TRBJ2-3; the D is unclear. This CDR3 is 15 amino acids long. Trimming left V 3 bases short and J 0 bases short, with 11 bases between. CDR1 and CDR2 from the germline V gene are SGDLS and YYNGEE. Filled out from reference TRBV9 and TRBJ2-3, the complete variable domain reads DSGVTQTPKHLITATGQRVTLRCSPRSGDLSVYWYQQSLDQGLQFLIQYYNGEERAKGNILERFSAQQFPDLHSELNLSSLELGDSALYFCASSEESLSTDTQYFGPGTRLTVL.

This clone has just one count. The J gene is TRBJ2-3, the V gene TRBV18; 10 nucleotides line up with TRBD2. The CDR3 has 14 residues. From germline, CDR1 is KGHSH and CDR2 LQKENI. The J segment lost 1 base and the V segment lost 6 bases, leaving 1 base of the junction unmatched. The CDR3 reads CASSGTSGTDTQYF. CDR3 coding DNA: TGTGCCAGCTCCGGGACTAGCGGCACAGATACGCAGTATTTT.

The chain joins TRBV12-3 or TRBV12-4 to TRBJ2-7; D not resolved. The V and J ends lost 3 bases and 2 bases respectively, with 8 bases between them. The CDR3 runs 13 residues. CDR3 sequence: CASSFQKTYEQYF. CDR3 in DNA: TGTGCCAGCAGTTTCCAAAAAACCTACGAGCAGTACTTC.

The table lists this clone with a count of one. The chain recombines TRBV6-6 with TRBJ1-5; tentative D call: TRBD1 (6 bases). This CDR3 spans 16 amino acids. The V gene lost 2 bases and the J gene lost 3 bases, with 14 bases spanning the gap. In germline, CDR1 is MNHNY, CDR2 SVGAGI (reference sequence). Written as DNA, the CDR3 is TGTGCCAGCAGTTACCCGCCCGACAGGATCAATCAGCCCCAGCATTTT. It specifies CASSYPPDRINQPQHF.

This chain connects TRBV27 to TRBJ1-1; tentatively, D is TRBD1 (6 bases). This CDR3 contains 13 residues. The germline gives CDR1 MNHEY, CDR2 SMNVEV (reference sequence). V was cut by 5 bases and J by 8 bases, with 15 bases left in between. CDR3 bases: TGTGCCAGCAGTGCCCGGGGGGCCAGGGAAGCTTTCTTT. Encoded protein: CASSARGAREAFF.

The rearrangement joins TRBV6-5 to TRBJ1-3, with a tentative D call TRBD1 (5 bases). V was cut by 0 bases and J by 4 bases, with 13 bases left in between. In germline, CDR1 is MNHEY, CDR2 SVGAGI. The CDR3 has 16 amino acids. The CDR3 DNA sequence: TGTGCCAGCAGTTACTCCCCTGGGGACTCCGGAAACACCATATATTTT. It translates to CASSYSPGDSGNTIYF.

The CDR3 spells CASRVRDRGTSPLHF. CDR3 nucleotide sequence: TGTGCCAGCAGAGTCCGGGACAGGGGGACTTCACCCCTCCACTTT. The rearrangement uses TRBV2 and TRBJ1-6, with TRBD1 matching over 11 bases. The CDR3 contains 15 residues. Germline CDR1 SNHLY, CDR2 FYNNEI. Trimming took 6 bases from V and 9 from J; bases not matched to a gene: 7.

The chain is built from TRBV5-8 and TRBJ1-3; 7 bases map to TRBD1. Germline values: CDR1 SGHTS, CDR2 YDEGEE. V was clipped by 4 bases and J by 9 bases; unmatched bases: 10. The CDR3 contains 14 residues. This CDR3 reads CASSRGQSTLTIYF. The CDR3, as DNA: TGTGCCAGCAGCCGGGGACAGAGTACCCTCACCATATATTTT.

This clone was seen a single time. The chain combines TRBV10-1 with TRBJ2-1; 8 bases are a match to TRBD2. The length of the CDR3 is 14 residues. The V gene's germline CDR1 is WNHNN and CDR2 SYGVQD (reference sequence). The ends lost 4 bases at V and 7 bases at J; junction bases unmatched: 6. The CDR3 region is CASSVSGDGNEQFF. The CDR3 bases are TGCGCCAGCAGTGTTAGCGGGGATGGGAATGAGCAGTTCTTC.

This chain joins TRBV11-2 and TRBJ2-5; 10 nucleotides line up with TRBD2. J lost 3 bases, V lost 6 bases, and 10 bases had no gene match. Per the germline V gene, CDR1 is SGHAT and CDR2 is FQNNGV. The CDR3 extends over 16 amino acids. CDR3 bases: TGTGCCAGCAGGTCTAGCGGGGGCGGTTTAAAAGAGACCCAGTACTTC. Translating it yields CASRSSGGGLKETQYF.

This chain connects TRBV14 to TRBJ1-1, with a possible D match to TRBD1 (5 bases). CDR3 length: 16 amino acids. V was clipped by 4 bases and J by 4 bases, with 19 bases between them. CDR1 is SGHDN, CDR2 FVKESK, per germline. Here the CDR3 reads CASSPPGGGLITEAFF. The CDR3 bases are TGTGCCAGCAGCCCGCCCGGCGGGGGACTCATCACTGAAGCTTTCTTT.